The 26 T cell receptor beta chains listed next were all sequenced from one sample in a study of OX40 agonist ivuxolimab in advanced cancers. TCRdb keeps only in-frame clones here, not all; method: immunoSEQ multiplex PCR. This repertoire shows about 7,300 clones, approximately 79% found once; its top ten account for more than 60%. The sample here was CD4+ or CD8+ T cells sorted from blood, taken in a trial of the OX40 agonist ivuxolimab. The receptors were gathered from an adult with an advanced solid tumor such as melanoma, head and neck, liver or kidney cancer.

The chain couples TRBV6-6 to TRBJ2-3, with 9 bases that match TRBD2. J lost 11 bases, V lost 7 bases, and 10 bases had no gene match. CDR3 length: 13 amino acids. CDR1 is MNHNY, CDR2 SVGAGI, per germline (reference sequence). The CDR3 DNA is TGTGCCAGCACCCACGGAGATAGCGGGGGGCAGTATTTT. Residues: CASTHGDSGGQYF.

The rearrangement uses TRBV4-1 and TRBJ2-1; D gene uncertain. This CDR3 region has 13 residues. Germline CDR1 reads MGHRA; CDR2 reads YSYEKL. V lost 2 bases and J lost 7, with 9 bases in between. The CDR3 sequence is CASSQTHENEQFF. For the CDR3, the DNA is TGCGCCAGCAGCCAAACTCACGAGAATGAGCAGTTCTTC.

The chain uses TRBV6-5 and TRBJ2-2; D gene ambiguous. The CDR3 runs 13 residues. The V gene's germline CDR1 is MNHEY and CDR2 SVGAGI. The V end was cut by 0 bases, the J end by 6 bases, with 5 bases between. CDR3 DNA sequence: TGTGCCAGCAGTTACTCCGGGCCCGGGGAGCTGTTTTTT. Protein product: CASSYSGPGELFF.

J is TRBJ2-2 and V is TRBV7-6; unclear D gene. The CDR3 has 14 amino acids. CDR1 is SGHVS and CDR2 is FNYEAQ in the germline V gene. V shed 0 bases and J shed 5 bases, with 7 bases lying between them. CDR3 DNA sequence: TGTGCCAGCAGCTTAGCTCCGGAGACCGGGGAGCTGTTTTTT. It is translated as CASSLAPETGELFF.

In this sample, this clone turned up a few times. The chain uses TRBV7-9 and TRBJ2-2, with no clear D. This CDR3 region has 13 residues. Germline CDR1 SEHNR, CDR2 FQNEAQ (reference sequence). V lost 7 bases and J lost 2, with 8 bases in between. The CDR3 reads CASNLHNTGELFF. As DNA, the CDR3 is TGTGCCAGCAATCTCCACAACACCGGGGAGCTGTTTTTT. Filled out from reference TRBV7-9 and TRBJ2-2, the complete variable domain reads DTGVSQNPRHKITKRGQNVTFRCDPISEHNRLYWYRQTLGQGPEFLTYFQNEAQLEKSRLLSDRFSAERPKGSFSTLEIQRTEQGDSAMYLCASNLHNTGELFFGEGSRLTVL.

This clone has only one observation. This sequence joins TRBV9 and TRBJ2-3; 8 bases fit TRBD2. The CDR3 is made up of 16 amino acids. J gave up 2 bases and V 0 bases, and 5 bases lay outside the gene matches. Germline V gene lookup returns CDR1 SGDLS and CDR2 YYNGEE. The CDR3 DNA reads as TGTGCCAGCAGCGTAGCGGGGGGGTATCTCACAGATACGCAGTATTTT. Amino acids: CASSVAGGYLTDTQYF.

This chain joins TRBV9 and TRBJ1-3; D is uncertain. Trimming shortened V by 0 bases and J by 3 bases, and 1 base separated the two germline ends. The CDR3 has 12 residues. The V gene's germline CDR1 is SGDLS and CDR2 YYNGEE. CDR3 coding DNA: TGTGCCAGCAGCGTAGATGGAAACACCATATATTTT. It yields the protein CASSVDGNTIYF.

DNA for the CDR3: TGTGCCAGTAGTAAAGGAGGTCGGGGCAATCAGCCCCAGCATTTT. Translating it yields CASSKGGRGNQPQHF. This chain joins TRBV19 and TRBJ1-5; D unresolved. Trimming removed 4 bases at V and 2 bases at J, with 12 bases between. The CDR3 sequence is 15 residues long. Per germline, CDR1 LNHDA and CDR2 SQIVND (reference sequence).

The chain carries TRBV2 and TRBJ2-7, with unresolved D. The V end lost 6 bases, the J end lost 3 bases, and 15 bases lay between the germline ends. Germline CDR1 reads SNHLY; CDR2 reads FYNNEI. The CDR3 length is 14 residues. CDR3 coding DNA: TGTGCCAGCAGAAAAGCCCCCCTGGGCTACGAGCAGTACTTC. This sequence encodes CASRKAPLGYEQYF.

The chain carries TRBV6-5 and TRBJ1-2; D is possibly TRBD1 (6 bases). The ends were cut back, 10 bases at V and 2 bases at J, with 8 bases in the middle. The germline V gene encodes CDR1 MNHEY and CDR2 SVGAGI. This CDR3 region has 11 residues. This CDR3 reads CATRGNYGYTF. CDR3 DNA: TGTGCCACCAGGGGAAACTATGGCTACACCTTC.

The chain couples TRBV27 to TRBJ2-1; the D call may be TRBD1 or TRBD2 (5 bases each). The V and J ends lost 10 bases and 6 bases respectively, with 19 bases between them. The germline CDR1 and CDR2 sequences are MNHEY and SMNVEV (reference sequence). The CDR3 loop spans 14 amino acids. The CDR3: CATSDRDPRNEQFF. The CDR3 bases are TGTGCCACCTCTGACCGGGACCCGCGCAATGAGCAGTTCTTC.

The V gene is TRBV4-1, the J gene TRBJ2-1; D is unresolved. Germline V lookup: CDR1 MGHRA, CDR2 YSYEKL. This CDR3 contains 18 residues. The V end lost 0 bases, the J end lost 0 bases, and 15 bases lay between the germline ends. This CDR3 is CASSQDSDPESSYNEQFF. The CDR3 DNA is TGCGCCAGCAGCCAAGATTCGGACCCAGAGAGCTCCTACAATGAGCAGTTCTTC.

This clone has just one count. The V gene is TRBV21-1, the J gene TRBJ1-3; TRBD1 reflects the table's D call only, with no check against the DNA. TRBV21-1 is assigned pseudogene status. The CDR3 consists of 16 residues. The CDR3 DNA follows: TGTGCCAGCAGCGGGCGCTTACAACACGCACGAAACACCATATATTTT. Protein: CASSGRLQHARNTIYF.

This chain uses TRBV12-2 with TRBJ1-5. TRBV12-2 is shown as a pseudogene. The CDR3 is 17 amino acids. The CDR3 nucleotides are TGTGCAAGTCGCTTAGCTAGCAGGACGGGGAGGAATCAGCCCCAGCATTTT. This translates into CASRLASRTGRNQPQHF.

The chain recombines TRBV2 with TRBJ2-3, with D tentatively TRBD1 or TRBD2 (5 bases each). Germline V gene sequence: CDR1 SNHLY, CDR2 FYNNEI. Between the trimmed V and J ends, which lost 7 bases and 2 bases, there was a span of 13 bases. The CDR3 spans 14 residues. The CDR3 region is CASIRDGFTDTQYF. DNA for the CDR3: TGTGCCAGCATCCGGGACGGCTTCACAGATACGCAGTATTTT.

This clone was counted a few times. The sample contains more than one DNA sequence encoding this CDR3. The V gene is TRBV7-3, the J gene TRBJ2-5, with TRBD1 as a possible D gene (6 bases). The CDR3 is 13 amino acids. The V gene lost 2 bases and the J gene lost 5 bases, with 9 bases spanning the gap. In germline, CDR1 is SGHTA, CDR2 FQGTGA. CDR3 region: CASSLGGWETQYF. DNA for the CDR3: TGTGCCAGCAGCTTAGGGGGCTGGGAGACCCAGTACTTC.

The chain has TRBV5-1 and TRBJ1-4, with D unresolved. V gave up 4 bases and J gave up 1 base, with 8 bases separating them. The CDR3 runs to 14 residues. The germline CDR1 and CDR2 sequences are SGHRS and YFSETQ. The CDR3 sequence: CASSPVLTNEKLFF. CDR3 in DNA: TGCGCCAGCAGCCCCGTTCTAACTAATGAAAAACTGTTTTTT.

The chain couples TRBV5-1 to TRBJ1-1; TRBD1 matches 7 bases. Germline V lookup: CDR1 SGHRS, CDR2 YFSETQ. The junction had 10 bases not matched to a gene; V was cut back by 0 bases and J by 5 bases. The CDR3 consists of 16 residues. The CDR3 DNA follows: TGCGCCAGCAGCTTGGTTGGCAGGGGGTCGAGGACTGAAGCTTTCTTT. This translates into CASSLVGRGSRTEAFF.

J is TRBJ2-3 and V is TRBV7-9; weak D call: TRBD2 (6 bases). Germline V gives CDR1 SEHNR, CDR2 FQNEAQ (reference sequence). The ends were cut back, 11 bases at V and 4 bases at J, with 19 bases in the middle. The CDR3 sequence is 14 residues long. CDR3 nucleotides: TGTGCCGGCCGCGGGGTCGGATCCCCAGATACGCAGTATTTT. Translating it yields CAGRGVGSPDTQYF.

This chain links TRBV4-1 with TRBJ2-5; D uncertain. The CDR3 is made up of 14 amino acids. The V gene's germline CDR1 is MGHRA and CDR2 YSYEKL. The ends were cut back, 0 bases at V and 4 bases at J, with 9 bases in the middle. The CDR3 sequence: CASSQEWVGETQYF. The DNA of the CDR3 is TGCGCCAGCAGCCAAGAGTGGGTGGGAGAGACCCAGTACTTC.

The chain uses TRBV27 and TRBJ2-3, with 9 bases lining up with TRBD2. Per germline, CDR1 MNHEY and CDR2 SMNVEV (reference sequence). The V gene end was trimmed by 6 bases and the J gene end by 8 bases; junction bases not matched to a gene: 15. This CDR3 spans 16 amino acids. In DNA, the CDR3 is TGTGCCAGCAGCCCTTGGCCGGGACTAGCATCTGGTACGCAGTATTTT. The encoded protein is CASSPWPGLASGTQYF.

This chain joins TRBV7-6 and TRBJ2-7; no reliable D call. This CDR3 has 15 amino acids. CDR1 SGHVS and CDR2 FNYEAQ come from the germline V gene. With 11 bases removed from V and 2 bases from J, the gap between germline ends came to 22 bases. CDR3 sequence: CASSPWPVSPYEQYF. CDR3 bases: TGTGCCTCAAGCCCCTGGCCGGTAAGCCCCTACGAGCAGTACTTC.

By proportion, this clone is medium-sized (0.01 to 0.1%). The V and J genes are TRBV6-6 and TRBJ1-1; 7 bases agree with TRBD1. The J segment lost 4 bases and the V segment lost 1 base, leaving 3 bases of the junction unmatched. Germline V gene lookup returns CDR1 MNHNY and CDR2 SVGAGI (reference sequence). The CDR3 totals 14 residues. The CDR3 DNA is TGTGCCAGCAGTTACTTGGCAGGGGGCACTGAAGCTTTCTTT. Translated: CASSYLAGGTEAFF.

J is TRBJ2-1 and V is TRBV11-2; 9 bases map to TRBD2. CDR1 SGHAT and CDR2 FQNNGV come from the germline V gene. The V segment lost 2 bases and the J segment 0 bases; nucleotides outside the gene matches: 8. This CDR3 has 18 amino acids. The CDR3 bases are TGTGCCAGCAGCTTATTGTCGGCGGGGGGGAGCTCCTACAATGAGCAGTTCTTC. Amino acid sequence: CASSLLSAGGSSYNEQFF. The whole variable domain, remainder taken from reference TRBV11-2 and TRBJ2-1, is EAGVAQSPRYKIIEKRQSVAFWCNPISGHATLYWYQQILGQGPKLLIQFQNNGVVDDSQLPKDRFSAERLKGVDSTLKIQPAKLEDSAVYLCASSLLSAGGSSYNEQFFGPGTRLTVL.

This clone was counted many times. Other DNA sequences in the sample encode the same CDR3. The chain employs TRBV6-1 and TRBJ1-3; D gene uncertain. The CDR3 is 15 amino acids. With 3 bases removed from V and 0 bases from J, the gap between germline ends came to 9 bases. Germline V gene lookup returns CDR1 MNHNS and CDR2 SASEGT. CDR3 protein: CASSEDRNSGNTIYF. CDR3 in DNA: TGTGCCAGCAGTGAGGATCGAAACTCTGGAAACACCATATATTTT.

This chain joins TRBV11-2 and TRBJ2-7; the D gene could be TRBD1 or TRBD2 (5 bases each). Per the germline V gene, CDR1 is SGHAT and CDR2 is FQNNGV. This CDR3 spans 14 amino acids. With 5 bases removed from V and 1 base from J, the gap between germline ends came to 12 bases. The CDR3 protein is CASSPGTGSYEQYF. The DNA for the CDR3 is TGTGCCAGCAGCCCCGGGACGGGTTCCTACGAGCAGTACTTC. The complete variable domain, with remaining parts taken from reference TRBV11-2 and TRBJ2-7, reads EAGVAQSPRYKIIEKRQSVAFWCNPISGHATLYWYQQILGQGPKLLIQFQNNGVVDDSQLPKDRFSAERLKGVDSTLKIQPAKLEDSAVYLCASSPGTGSYEQYFGPGTRLTVT.